The T cell receptor beta chain described here comes from a study of metastatic and nonmetastatic thyroid tumors. Before thyroid surgery, none of the patients had received any treatment. Study-wide points: As reported, TCR beta diversity in blood and tumor was significantly higher in malignant thyroid tumors than in benign nodules.

In its sample, this clone was seen many times. Antigen unknown. TCRdb re-called clones from the PCR reads using MiXCR. The sample includes around 50,000 clones, less than 30% of them seen just once. Germline CDR1 and CDR2: LGHNA and YNFKEQ. V lost 3 bases and J lost 0, with 11 bases in between. This CDR3 is 15 amino acids long. The sequencing input was blood. The sequence came from a female donor with papillary thyroid cancer or a benign thyroid nodule (not recorded which). Some clones in this sample may be carry-over from other donors' samples. The V call is TRBV4-2, the J call TRBJ1-1, with D perhaps TRBD1 (6 bases). The CDR3 region is CASSQGRGMNTEAFF. CDR3 in DNA: TGTGCCAGCAGCCAGGGGAGGGGGATGAACACTGAAGCTTTCTTT.